The 30 T cell receptor beta chains given below trace back to one sample, sequenced in a study of blood T cell repertoires in COVID-19. Measured with immunoSEQ multiplex PCR; TCRdb has only the in-frame clones, and not every one. Of some 370,000 clones detected, around 90% appear once; the ten largest clones hold approximately 6.2%. Material: peripheral blood. The receptors were gathered from a young man with active or convalescent COVID-19.

The chain combines TRBV29-1 with TRBJ1-2; D may be TRBD1 (6 bases). The CDR3 runs to 12 residues. With 4 bases removed from V and 4 bases from J, the gap between germline ends came to 10 bases. Germline V gene sequence: CDR1 SQVTM, CDR2 ANQGSEA. The CDR3 loop reads CSVVADSYGYTF. The CDR3 coding sequence is TGCAGCGTTGTTGCGGACAGCTATGGCTACACCTTC.

The rearrangement joins TRBV7-2 to TRBJ1-1, with 7 bases matching TRBD1. The CDR3 contains 15 residues. From germline, CDR1 is SGHTA and CDR2 FQGNSA. V lost 4 bases, J lost 1 base, and 6 bases stayed unmatched. CDR3 sequence reads: CASSSQGNGNTEAFF. The CDR3 nucleotides are TGTGCCAGCAGCTCACAGGGGAACGGGAACACTGAAGCTTTCTTT.

This rearrangement joins TRBV30 to TRBJ2-5; TRBD1 might be the D (5 bases). Germline values: CDR1 GTSNPN, CDR2 SVGIG (reference sequence). Deletions cut 5 bases from V and 0 bases from J, with 16 bases between. The CDR3 consists of 15 residues. In DNA form, the CDR3 reads TGTGCCTGGTATTCAGGGCCCAACAACCAAGAGACCCAGTACTTC. Residues: CAWYSGPNNQETQYF. Filled out from reference TRBV30 and TRBJ2-5, the complete variable domain reads SQTIHQWPATLVQPVGSPLSLECTVEGTSNPNLYWYRQAAGRGLQLLFYSVGIGQISSEVPQNLSASRPQDRQFILSSKKLLLSDSGFYLCAWYSGPNNQETQYFGPGTRLLVL.

The rearrangement links TRBV3-1 (or the pseudogene TRBV3-2) to TRBJ2-5; D is unresolved. There are 13 residues in the CDR3. Trimming removed 7 bases at V and 1 base at J, with 10 bases between. Germline assignment: CDR1 LGHDT and CDR2 YNNKEL (reference sequence). CDR3 bases: TGTGCCAGCAATCAGGCCCCCCAAGAGACCCAGTACTTC. It yields the protein CASNQAPQETQYF.

The rearrangement uses TRBV7-9 and TRBJ1-2; unclear D gene. Germline V gene lookup returns CDR1 SEHNR and CDR2 FQNEAQ (reference sequence). CDR3 length: 19 residues. Trimming stripped 2 bases from V and 0 bases from J, with 22 bases between. CDR3 residues: CASSLILAGAAEANYGYTF. The CDR3 DNA reads as TGTGCCAGCAGCTTAATTCTTGCGGGTGCGGCTGAAGCTAACTATGGCTACACCTTC.

The genes are TRBV9 and TRBJ1-4; TRBD1 matches at 7 bases. The CDR3 consists of 14 residues. CDR1 is SGDLS and CDR2 is YYNGEE in the germline V gene. J was trimmed by 7 bases and V by 0 bases; bases with no gene match: 3. CDR3 DNA sequence: TGTGCCAGCAGCGTAGAGGGGGCAGCTGAAAAACTGTTTTTT. This codes for CASSVEGAAEKLFF.

The V call is TRBV20-1, the J call TRBJ2-5; D unclear. The CDR3 totals 12 residues. Germline V CDR1 and CDR2: DFQATT, SNEGSKA (reference sequence). Trimming took off 3 bases at V and 7 bases at J, with 12 bases between the two ends. CDR3 sequence: CSASDAYGTQYF. As DNA, the CDR3 is TGCAGTGCTAGTGACGCCTACGGGACCCAGTACTTC.

V and J are TRBV28 and TRBJ1-2; D not resolved. CDR3 length equals 11 residues. Trimming removed 4 bases from V and 2 bases from J, with 2 bases in between. In germline, CDR1 is MDHEN, CDR2 SYDVKM. The CDR3 nucleotides are TGTGCCAGCAGTTCAAACTATGGCTACACCTTC. Encoded protein: CASSSNYGYTF.

The rearrangement uses TRBV18 and TRBJ2-5, with 8 bases that match TRBD2. This CDR3 has 15 residues. V was clipped by 3 bases and J by 4 bases; unmatched bases: 7. CDR1 is KGHSH and CDR2 is LQKENI in the germline V gene. CDR3 DNA sequence: TGTGCCAGCTCACCCCGGACTAGCTTGGGAGAGACCCAGTACTTC. Translating gives CASSPRTSLGETQYF. The variable domain in full, with the rest retrieved from reference TRBV18 and TRBJ2-5, is NAGVMQNPRHLVRRRGQEARLRCSPMKGHSHVYWYRQLPEEGLKFMVYLQKENIIDESGMPKERFSAEFPKEGPSILRIQQVVRGDSAAYFCASSPRTSLGETQYFGPGTRLLVL.

A word on this clone: This specimen includes other DNA sequences encoding the same CDR3. The V call is TRBV7-9, the J call TRBJ1-1; D is ambiguous. V dropped 5 bases and J dropped 0 bases, with 4 bases sitting between them. Germline CDR1 reads SEHNR; CDR2 reads FQNEAQ (reference sequence). The CDR3 totals 12 residues. The CDR3 nucleotides are TGTGCCAGCAGCCTCCTGAACACTGAAGCTTTCTTT. Amino acids: CASSLLNTEAFF.

The chain recombines TRBV4-3 with TRBJ2-7, with 15 bases that match TRBD2. The germline CDR1 and CDR2 sequences are LGHNA and YSLEER. V was clipped by 3 bases and J by 2 bases; unmatched bases: 5. This CDR3 is 17 amino acids long. The CDR3 is CASSHEGLAGGAYEQYF. As DNA, the CDR3 is TGCGCCAGCAGCCACGAGGGACTAGCGGGAGGCGCCTACGAGCAGTACTTC.

The chain carries TRBV9 and TRBJ2-3; 11 bases map to TRBD2. Looked up from germline, CDR1 is SGDLS and CDR2 is YYNGEE. The CDR3 sequence is 17 residues long. V was clipped by 4 bases and J by 2 bases; unmatched bases: 9. The CDR3 nucleotides read TGTGCCAGCAGCCCGAGGGGGACTAGCGGCCTCACAGATACGCAGTATTTT. Its translation: CASSPRGTSGLTDTQYF.

This clone has just one count. Distinct nucleotide sequences in the sample also encode this CDR3. This chain uses TRBV28 with TRBJ2-7, with 12 bases that match TRBD2. Trimming cost V 5 bases and J 0 bases; bases outside gene matches: 2. The CDR3 consists of 15 residues. Germline CDR1 is MDHEN and CDR2 is SYDVKM. The CDR3 coding sequence is TGTGCCAGCAGTGAACTAGCGGGGGGCTCCTACGAGCAGTACTTC. Translated, it gives CASSELAGGSYEQYF. Based on the CDR3 plus reference TRBV28 and TRBJ2-7, the full variable domain is DVKVTQSSRYLVKRTGEKVFLECVQDMDHENMFWYRQDPGLGLRLIYFSYDVKMKEKGDIPEGYSVSREKKERFSLILESASTNQTSMYLCASSELAGGSYEQYFGPGTRLTVT.

The chain uses TRBV13 and TRBJ2-3; D may be TRBD2 (6 bases). CDR1 PRHDT and CDR2 FYEKMQ come from the germline V gene (reference sequence). CDR3 length: 15 residues. The germline V and J ends were trimmed by 0 bases and 4 bases, with 11 bases remaining between them. The CDR3 protein is CASSLGRGSADTQYF. CDR3 in DNA: TGTGCCAGCAGCTTAGGGCGGGGCAGTGCAGATACGCAGTATTTT.

This sequence joins TRBV29-1 and TRBJ1-4; 7 bases are shared with TRBD1. This CDR3 contains 14 residues. V lost 7 bases and J lost 0; bases outside the gene matches: 5. Germline assignment: CDR1 SQVTM and CDR2 ANQGSEA. The DNA for the CDR3 is TGCAGCGCCAAGACAGGGTCAACTAATGAAAAACTGTTTTTT. This encodes CSAKTGSTNEKLFF.

This chain uses TRBV12-3 or TRBV12-4 with TRBJ2-1; 7 nucleotides align to TRBD1. This CDR3 comprises 12 residues. V dropped 4 bases and J dropped 15; count of bases not matched to a gene: 9. As DNA, the CDR3 is TGTGCCAGCAGTTACCTAAGACAGGGTGCGTTCTTC. This encodes CASSYLRQGAFF.

V gene TRBV5-6 combines with J gene TRBJ1-4; no definite D call. V was pared by 6 bases and J by 7 bases, with 22 bases between. The length of the CDR3 is 16 residues. CDR1 is SGHDT, CDR2 YYEEEE, per germline. CDR3 nucleotides: TGTGCCAGCACCCGACTGGGTACGGGGTTGAGTGAAAAACTGTTTTTT. Translated, it gives CASTRLGTGLSEKLFF.

This chain connects TRBV27 to TRBJ2-3; 12 bases align to TRBD2. V lost 7 bases, J lost 4 bases, and 3 bases stayed unmatched. CDR1 is MNHEY, CDR2 SMNVEV, per germline (reference sequence). This CDR3 spans 14 amino acids. CDR3: CASMTSGSPDTQYF. CDR3 DNA: TGTGCCAGCATGACTAGCGGGAGTCCAGATACGCAGTATTTT.

The chain links TRBV5-6 to TRBJ1-4; 10 bases line up with TRBD1. The CDR3 has 16 residues. Unmatched junction bases numbered 11, after V lost 4 bases and J lost 8 bases. The germline V gene encodes CDR1 SGHDT and CDR2 YYEEEE. The CDR3 is CASSLAGTGVREKLFF. CDR3 nucleotide sequence: TGTGCCAGCAGCCTCGCGGGGACAGGGGTTCGGGAAAAACTGTTTTTT.

The gene calls are TRBV28 and TRBJ2-3; TRBD2 agrees at 14 bases. CDR1 is MDHEN and CDR2 is SYDVKM in the germline V gene. V shed 6 bases, J shed 7 bases, and the junction held 3 bases outside the gene matches. CDR3 size: 14 residues. CDR3 residues: CASRTSGGANTQYF. The CDR3 DNA reads as TGTGCCAGCAGGACTAGCGGGGGGGCGAATACGCAGTATTTT.

The rearrangement links TRBV30 to TRBJ1-1, with a weak D call TRBD1 (6 bases). The CDR3 runs 11 residues. Trimming pared 6 bases from V and 11 bases from J, leaving 16 bases between. Germline values: CDR1 GTSNPN, CDR2 SVGIG (reference sequence). The CDR3 sequence: CACTGGLMAFF. As DNA, the CDR3 is TGTGCCTGCACCGGGGGGCTCATGGCTTTCTTT. Combining the CDR3 with reference TRBV30 and TRBJ1-1 gives the whole variable domain SQTIHQWPATLVQPVGSPLSLECTVEGTSNPNLYWYRQAAGRGLQLLFYSVGIGQISSEVPQNLSASRPQDRQFILSSKKLLLSDSGFYLCACTGGLMAFFGQGTRLTVV.

A word on this clone: Different DNA sequences within this sample yield the same CDR3. This sequence joins TRBV7-9 and TRBJ1-5; D unclear. This CDR3 has 15 amino acids. V was cut by 0 bases and J by 1 base, with 7 bases left in between. Germline values: CDR1 SEHNR, CDR2 FQNEAQ (reference sequence). CDR3: CASSLAGGSNQPQHF. The CDR3 region has the DNA TGTGCCAGCAGCTTAGCGGGAGGGAGCAATCAGCCCCAGCATTTT.

The rearrangement joins TRBV7-2 to TRBJ1-5; possibly TRBD1 for D (6 bases). This CDR3 spans 15 amino acids. The germline gives CDR1 SGHTA, CDR2 FQGNSA. The germline V and J ends were trimmed by 5 bases and 3 bases, with 14 bases remaining between them. The CDR3 spells CASSPSGVFNQPQHF. DNA of the CDR3: TGTGCCAGCAGCCCATCAGGGGTCTTCAATCAGCCCCAGCATTTT.

The rearrangement joins TRBV11-2 to TRBJ2-5; the D gene is possibly TRBD1 (6 bases). V lost 4 bases and J lost 3, with 12 bases in between. Per germline, CDR1 SGHAT and CDR2 FQNNGV. The CDR3 has 14 amino acids. Here the CDR3 reads CASSYQDRKETQYF. CDR3 bases: TGTGCCAGCAGCTATCAGGACAGAAAAGAGACCCAGTACTTC.

The rearrangement uses TRBV7-3 and TRBJ1-3, with D possibly being TRBD1 (6 bases). Trimming pared 5 bases from V and 2 bases from J, leaving 13 bases between. Per the germline V gene, CDR1 is SGHTA and CDR2 is FQGTGA. CDR3 length: 15 amino acids. CDR3 loop: CASSIAGGAGNTIYF. Written as DNA, the CDR3 is TGTGCCAGCAGCATCGCGGGGGGCGCTGGAAACACCATATATTTT.

The genes are TRBV29-1 and TRBJ2-1; TRBD1 is a possible D gene (5 bases). The CDR3 length is 11 residues. V lost 7 bases and J 4 bases, leaving 8 bases between the germline ends. Germline V gives CDR1 SQVTM, CDR2 ANQGSEA. CDR3 nucleotide sequence: TGCAGCGGTGACAGTTACAATGAGCAGTTCTTC. This sequence encodes CSGDSYNEQFF.

This chain uses TRBV25-1 with TRBJ2-7, with D hard to call. The CDR3 length is 11 residues. Trimming took 5 bases from V and 2 from J, leaving 4 bases between them. Germline CDR1 reads MGHDK; CDR2 reads SYGVNS. This CDR3 reads CASSSAYEQYF. CDR3 DNA: TGTGCCAGCAGTTCGGCCTACGAGCAGTACTTC.

This chain joins TRBV5-6 and TRBJ2-7; possibly TRBD2 for D (5 bases). The CDR3 length is 13 residues. Trimming removed 2 bases at V and 3 bases at J, with 9 bases between. Germline CDR1 is SGHDT and CDR2 is YYEEEE. CDR3 DNA sequence: TGTGCCAGCAGCTTCAATCGGGGCTACGAGCAGTACTTC. Protein: CASSFNRGYEQYF.

The V call is TRBV11-2, the J call TRBJ2-1; 10 nucleotides agree with TRBD2. Losses at the gene ends were 5 bases for V and 2 bases for J; bases not matched to a gene: 6. The CDR3 totals 16 residues. Germline lookup yields CDR1 SGHAT and CDR2 FQNNGV. DNA for the CDR3: TGTGCCAGCAGCCACCCGGGACTAGCGACCTACAATGAGCAGTTCTTC. Translated, it gives CASSHPGLATYNEQFF.

This sequence joins TRBV7-9 and TRBJ2-2; a weak D match, TRBD1 (5 bases). V dropped 5 bases and J dropped 0 bases, with 16 bases sitting between them. The CDR3 totals 17 residues. The germline V gene encodes CDR1 SEHNR and CDR2 FQNEAQ (reference sequence). The CDR3 loop reads CASSVVGRASNTGELFF. In DNA form, the CDR3 reads TGTGCCAGCAGCGTAGTAGGCAGGGCTTCGAACACCGGGGAGCTGTTTTTT.